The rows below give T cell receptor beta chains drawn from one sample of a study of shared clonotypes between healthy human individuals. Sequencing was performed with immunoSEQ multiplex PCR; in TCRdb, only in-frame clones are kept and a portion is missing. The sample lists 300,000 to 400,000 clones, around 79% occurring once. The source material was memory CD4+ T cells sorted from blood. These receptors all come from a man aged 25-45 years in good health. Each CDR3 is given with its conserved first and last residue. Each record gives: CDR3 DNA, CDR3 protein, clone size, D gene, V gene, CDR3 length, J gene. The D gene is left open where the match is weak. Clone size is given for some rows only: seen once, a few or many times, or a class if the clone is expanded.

CDR3nt: TGCGCCAGCAGCAAGTCTGGAGACGGAGGCTACACCTTC; CDR3aa: CASSKSGDGGYTF; abundance: NA; d_gene: NA; v_gene: TRBV5-1; len: 13; j_gene: TRBJ1-2
CDR3nt: TGTGCCAGCAGTTCGAAACCCTACGAGCAGTACTTC; CDR3aa: CASSSKPYEQYF; abundance: NA; d_gene: NA; v_gene: TRBV27; len: 12; j_gene: TRBJ2-7
CDR3nt: TGTGCCAGCAGTGAACAGGACAGCCTCCAAGAGACCCAGTACTTC; CDR3aa: CASSEQDSLQETQYF; abundance: NA; d_gene: NA; v_gene: TRBV25-1; len: 15; j_gene: TRBJ2-5
CDR3nt: TGTGCCAGCAGCTCTCCCCGGGACGGCTATGGAAACACCATATATTTT; CDR3aa: CASSSPRDGYGNTIYF; abundance: NA; d_gene: NA; v_gene: TRBV28; len: 16; j_gene: TRBJ1-3
CDR3nt: TGTGCCAGCAGTGAAGTGGTCCTAGGGGCCCGCAATGAGCAGTTCTTC; CDR3aa: CASSEVVLGARNEQFF; abundance: NA; d_gene: NA; v_gene: TRBV6-1; len: 16; j_gene: TRBJ2-1
CDR3nt: TGCGCCAGCAGCTCGAGGCGGGACGGACCCAATGAGCAGTTCTTC; CDR3aa: CASSSRRDGPNEQFF; abundance: NA; d_gene: NA; v_gene: TRBV5-1; len: 15; j_gene: TRBJ2-1
CDR3nt: TGTGCCAGCAGCTTCCAGGGGTGGAAGTACGAGCAGTACTTC; CDR3aa: CASSFQGWKYEQYF; abundance: NA; d_gene: NA; v_gene: TRBV14; len: 14; j_gene: TRBJ2-7
CDR3nt: TGCGCCAGCAGCCAGACCACAGATACGCAGTATTTT; CDR3aa: CASSQTTDTQYF; abundance: once; d_gene: NA; v_gene: TRBV5-1; len: 12; j_gene: TRBJ2-3
CDR3nt: TGTGCCAGCAGCTTACGGGTTAGAAACACAGATACGCAGTATTTT; CDR3aa: CASSLRVRNTDTQYF; abundance: NA; d_gene: NA; v_gene: TRBV7-2; len: 15; j_gene: TRBJ2-3
CDR3nt: TGTGCCAGCAGCTTTCCGGGCACTGAAGCTTTCTTT; CDR3aa: CASSFPGTEAFF; abundance: NA; d_gene: NA; v_gene: TRBV11-2; len: 12; j_gene: TRBJ1-1
CDR3nt: TGCAGCGTTGAAGGGGTTAGCACAGATACGCAGTATTTT; CDR3aa: CSVEGVSTDTQYF; abundance: NA; d_gene: NA; v_gene: TRBV29-1; len: 13; j_gene: TRBJ2-3
CDR3nt: TGTGCCAGCTCACCACCGACGATTGGCGGGAGTTTTGGAGTCCGCGTCGGGGAGCTGTTTTTT; CDR3aa: CASSPPTIGGSFGVRVGELFF; abundance: NA; d_gene: TRBD2; v_gene: TRBV18; len: 21; j_gene: TRBJ2-2
CDR3nt: TGTGCCACCAGCAGAGATAATACTGGAAACACCATATATTTT; CDR3aa: CATSRDNTGNTIYF; abundance: NA; d_gene: NA; v_gene: TRBV15; len: 14; j_gene: TRBJ1-3
CDR3nt: TGTGCCATCAGCCCCGACAATGAGCAGTTCTTC; CDR3aa: CAISPDNEQFF; abundance: NA; d_gene: NA; v_gene: TRBV10-3; len: 11; j_gene: TRBJ2-1
CDR3nt: TGTGCCAGCAGCTTAGTGCCAGGGGAAAAACTGTTTTTT; CDR3aa: CASSLVPGEKLFF; abundance: few; d_gene: NA; v_gene: TRBV11-2; len: 13; j_gene: TRBJ1-4
CDR3nt: TGTGCCAGCAGTGTCCCCAGCTCCTACGAGCAGTACTTC; CDR3aa: CASSVPSSYEQYF; abundance: NA; d_gene: NA; v_gene: TRBV28; len: 13; j_gene: TRBJ2-7